Listed below are T cell receptor beta chains from one sample, sequenced in a study of CD8 T cells in ankylosing spondylitis. TCRdb re-called the 5' RACE reads with MiXCR, one entry per CDR3 protein. This table has 450,000 to 550,000 distinct CDR3 sequences, roughly 5% appearing once. The sample taken for sequencing was blood, either unsorted or a sorted T cell fraction (not recorded which). The receptors were gathered from a male donor with ankylosing spondylitis. The CDR3 runs from the conserved cysteine through the conserved F or W.

J gene	CDR3 length	V gene	CDR3 protein
TRBJ2-6	13	TRBV30	CAWITSGANVLTF
TRBJ1-2	14	TRBV27	CASSFVGFQHGYTF
TRBJ2-7	15	TRBV28	CASSFPGTASYEQYF
TRBJ1-4	16	TRBV10-3	CAISESDIITNEKLFF
TRBJ1-1	15	TRBV20-1	CSARVPGAPYTEAFF
TRBJ1-6	15	TRBV5-1	CASSLEGIQNSPLHF
TRBJ2-1	16	TRBV7-9	CASSWPAAGANNEQFF
TRBJ2-1	16	TRBV11-2	CASSYPLAASYNEQFF
TRBJ2-2	18	TRBV20-1	CSATRDSHDKPNTGELFF
TRBJ2-1	15	TRBV11-2	CASSPYWDGYNEQFF
TRBJ2-7	13	TRBV2	CASSALVGYEQYF
TRBJ2-2	17	TRBV27	CASSLLEGARGTGELFF
TRBJ2-7	14	TRBV7-2	CASSRLQVSYEQYF
TRBJ1-2	13	TRBV6-1	CASSSGQYYGYTF
TRBJ2-7	15	TRBV28	CASSLYPGQAAEQYF
TRBJ2-7	15	TRBV11-1	CASSFHRGFSYEQYF
TRBJ2-7	15	TRBV12-3/TRBV12-4	CASSPGPLGYYEQYF
TRBJ1-6	14	TRBV5-1	CASSGRPRTSPLHF
TRBJ1-2	15	TRBV20-1	CSANVFSGANYGYTF
TRBJ2-1	13	TRBV20-1	CSATGSRGYEQFF
TRBJ1-1	17	TRBV4-2	CASSQDRGPTVPEVAFF
TRBJ2-3	14	TRBV7-2	CASSAQWSTDTQYF
TRBJ1-2	15	TRBV15	CATSARDRTIYGYTF
TRBJ2-1	13	TRBV24-1	CATPWDRNDEQFF
TRBJ1-4	14	TRBV5-1	CASSYRTRAEKLFF
TRBJ2-3	17	TRBV5-1	CASSPGTPQPFTDTQYF
TRBJ2-3	14	TRBV20-1	CSASRRGNTDTQYF
TRBJ2-3	15	TRBV5-6	CASSFQGRSTDTQYF
TRBJ1-2	17	TRBV9	CASSGAGCAVSNYGYTF
TRBJ2-7	15	TRBV20-1	CSARSLAGAGYEQYF
TRBJ2-3	14	TRBV7-6	CASSWNPPADTQYF
TRBJ2-7	13	TRBV4-1	CASSPGPGVEQYF